This T cell receptor (beta chain) was identified during a study of blood T cell repertoires in COVID-19. Only one count was recorded for this clone. Two negative PCRs, clearance, or symptom resolution had been documented for recovered Cohort 3 donors. Profiled with immunoSEQ multiplex PCR; TCRdb holds only in-frame clones, not every one. The sample carries about 200,000 clones, 80% to 85% recorded once. The trim removed 2 bases at V and 7 bases at J, leaving 6 bases unmatched. From germline, CDR1 is GTSNPN and CDR2 SVGIG (reference sequence). The CDR3 covers 15 residues. This chain joins TRBV30 and TRBJ1-5, with 12 nucleotides matching TRBD1. The TCR originated in a man aged 35 to 55 who had recovered from COVID-19. The sequencing sample was made of PBMCs or T cells enriched from blood (not recorded which). DNA for the CDR3: TGTGCCTGGAGTCCGGGACAGGGGGCATGGCAGCCCCAGCATTTT. Translated: CAWSPGQGAWQPQHF.